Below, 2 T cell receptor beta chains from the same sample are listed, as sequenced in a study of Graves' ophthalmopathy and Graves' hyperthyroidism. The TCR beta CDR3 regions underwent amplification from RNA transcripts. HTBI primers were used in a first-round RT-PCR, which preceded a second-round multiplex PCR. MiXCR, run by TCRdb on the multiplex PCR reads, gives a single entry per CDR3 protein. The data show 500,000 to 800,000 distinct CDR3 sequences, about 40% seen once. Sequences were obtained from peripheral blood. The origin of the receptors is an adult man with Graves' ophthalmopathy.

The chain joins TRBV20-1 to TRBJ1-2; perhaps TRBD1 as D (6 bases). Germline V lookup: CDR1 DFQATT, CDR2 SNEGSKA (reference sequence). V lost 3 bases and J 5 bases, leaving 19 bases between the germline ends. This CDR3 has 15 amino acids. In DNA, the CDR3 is TGCAGTGCTAGGGTCCCCGGAGGGGGGATTTATGGCTACACCTTC. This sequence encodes CSARVPGGGIYGYTF.

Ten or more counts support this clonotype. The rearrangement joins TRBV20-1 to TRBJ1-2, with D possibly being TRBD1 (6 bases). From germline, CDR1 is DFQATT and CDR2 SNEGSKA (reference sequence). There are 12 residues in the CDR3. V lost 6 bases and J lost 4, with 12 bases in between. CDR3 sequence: CSAVEGGYGYTF. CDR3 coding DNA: TGCAGTGCCGTGGAGGGGGGCTATGGCTACACCTTC.